This T cell receptor (beta chain) was documented in a study of OX40 agonist ivuxolimab in advanced cancers. Study background: With ivuxolimab, an agonistic anti-OX40 (CD134) antibody, patients were treated. A partial response was reached by three patients: one with hepatocellular carcinoma and two with cutaneous melanoma. Ivuxolimab, which patients received intravenously every 2 weeks, was dosed at 0.01 to 10 mg/kg. General study findings and limits: In CD8+ T cells, expanded clones were on average more numerous than in CD4+.

This clone is labeled medium-sized. Its antigen is still unknown. Repertoires were generated with immunoSEQ multiplex PCR, while TCRdb's copy carries only in-frame clones and drops some. The sample holds some 77,000 clones, around 87% seen once. Germline CDR1 reads MNHNY; CDR2 reads SVGAGI (reference sequence). The CDR3 sequence is 15 residues long. The V end lost 0 bases, the J end lost 6 bases, and 12 bases lay between the germline ends. This specimen consisted of CD4+ or CD8+ T cells sorted from blood, obtained in a trial of the OX40 agonist ivuxolimab. This sequence was found in an adult with an advanced solid tumor such as melanoma, head and neck, liver or kidney cancer. V usage is TRBV6-6 and J usage is TRBJ1-5; D uncertain. CDR3 nucleotides: TGTGCCAGCAGTTACTCCTCCCCGCGGGGTCAGCCCCAGCATTTT. Its translation is CASSYSSPRGQPQHF.